Sequencing of this TCR beta chain was carried out in a study of blood T cells in healthy people across ages. A sample-barcoded 5' primer and a J-beta primer mix were used in a second PCR of roughly 6 to 11 cycles. CDR3-containing paired-end reads numbered at least 2.5 million in each sample. TCRdb passed the 5' RACE reads through MiXCR, listing each CDR3 protein once. Among 1.2 million to 1.5 million distinct CDR3 sequences listed, almost 60% were seen once. The study, taken as a whole, reports: Estimates of total diversity, which came from one million sequenced T cells, were considered to be underestimates. Percentage of naive T cells showed a strong correlation with TCR beta diversity.

Sample donors were healthy Caucasian individuals that came from Russia, aged roughly 6 to 95. In regard to this clonotype: Antigen: not known.

The sequencing input was blood. The source of this sequence is a man aged 18 to 30 in good health.

CDR3 amino acids: CASSPRQGAGIQYF. As DNA, the CDR3 is TGTGCCAGCAGCCCAAGACAGGGGGCGGGCATTCAGTACTTC. This chain connects TRBV12-3 or TRBV12-4 to TRBJ2-4, with 10 nucleotides matching TRBD1. The CDR3 has 14 residues. V lost 6 bases and J lost 9; bases outside the gene matches: 8.